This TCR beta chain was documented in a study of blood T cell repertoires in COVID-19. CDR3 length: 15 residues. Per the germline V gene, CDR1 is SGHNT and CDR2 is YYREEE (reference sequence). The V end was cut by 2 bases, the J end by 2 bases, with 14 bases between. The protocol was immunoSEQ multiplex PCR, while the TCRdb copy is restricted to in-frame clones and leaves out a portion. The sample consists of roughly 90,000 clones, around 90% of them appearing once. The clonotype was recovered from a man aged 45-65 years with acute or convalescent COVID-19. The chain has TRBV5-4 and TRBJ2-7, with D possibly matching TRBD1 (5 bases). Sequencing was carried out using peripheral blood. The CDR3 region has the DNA TGTGCCAGCAGCTTAGATACCAGGGTTACCTACGAGCAGTACTTC. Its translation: CASSLDTRVTYEQYF.